This TCR beta chain was recorded in a study of blood T cell repertoires in COVID-19. Across the study: The analysed material was cDNA or gDNA that came from T cells, B-cell-depleted T cells, or PBMCs.

Germline V CDR1 and CDR2: SGHTA, FQGNSA. After removal of 5 bases from V and 1 base from J, the junction contained 9 bases not matched to a gene. The CDR3 is made up of 16 amino acids. In the study's own analysis: Amplifying reference gene primers gave estimates of nucleated cell counts. This table comes from immunoSEQ multiplex PCR, and its TCRdb copy is limited to in-frame clones, with some not included. V, J and clone size were drawn from that table, and D and trimming were deduced from the DNA. The table lists roughly 250,000 clones, around 90% of them singletons, with around 0.86% in the top ten. Patients of the Seattle cohort, enrolled during active infection, were followed longitudinally.

This TCR came from a young man with COVID-19, enrolled during active disease. This sequence joins TRBV7-2 and TRBJ1-2; 8 bases align to TRBD1. Sequencing was carried out using peripheral blood. The CDR3 coding sequence is TGTGCCAGCAGCCCGGACAGGGTTGGGGGTAACTATGGCTACACCTTC. Protein product: CASSPDRVGGNYGYTF.